Listed below are T cell receptor beta chains from one sample, sequenced in a study of shared clonotypes between healthy human individuals. The data were produced by immunoSEQ multiplex PCR, yet TCRdb's version contains in-frame clones alone and is incomplete. The sample holds 600,000 to 750,000 clones; about 90% are singletons and the top ten take 30% to 40%. The sequencing input was memory CD8+ T cells from PBMCs. The source of these receptors is a man between 18 and 35 years old in good health. Some clones in this sample may be carry-over from other donors' samples. CDR3s include the opening cysteine and the closing phenylalanine or tryptophan. Each record gives: D gene, clone size, CDR3 length, V gene, J gene, CDR3 protein, CDR3 DNA. The D gene is left open where the match is weak. Where a row states a size, it is once, few, many or the class of an expanded clone; other rows omit it.

D: .
size: .
length: 15
V: TRBV7-9
J: TRBJ2-7
CDR3: CASSHPGTGPYEQYF
DNA: TGTGCCAGCAGCCACCCCGGGACGGGACCCTACGAGCAGTACTTC

D: .
size: once
length: 16
V: TRBV27
J: TRBJ2-3
CDR3: CASSFRVSTSTDTQYF
DNA: TGTGCCAGCAGTTTCCGAGTTTCTACTAGCACAGATACGCAGTATTTT

D: .
size: .
length: 15
V: TRBV28
J: TRBJ2-1
CDR3: CASRPTGNSYNEQFF
DNA: TGTGCCAGCAGACCAACAGGCAACTCCTACAATGAGCAGTTCTTC

D: .
size: .
length: 17
V: TRBV7-9
J: TRBJ2-5
CDR3: CASSSWAEDPLKETQYF
DNA: TGTGCCAGCAGCTCATGGGCAGAGGACCCCCTAAAAGAGACCCAGTACTTC

D: .
size: .
length: 11
V: TRBV19
J: TRBJ2-5
CDR3: CASTNQETQYF
DNA: TGTGCCAGTACGAACCAAGAGACCCAGTACTTC

D: .
size: .
length: 12
V: TRBV14
J: TRBJ2-3
CDR3: CASSHKADTQYF
DNA: TGTGCCAGCAGCCACAAAGCAGATACGCAGTATTTT

D: TRBD2
size: .
length: 17
V: TRBV14
J: TRBJ2-1
CDR3: CASSQGVGLAGVDEQFF
DNA: TGTGCCAGCAGCCAAGGTGTGGGACTAGCGGGAGTGGATGAGCAGTTCTTC

D: .
size: .
length: 14
V: TRBV14
J: TRBJ2-5
CDR3: CASSQGEGLETQYF
DNA: TGTGCCAGCAGCCAGGGCGAGGGATTAGAGACCCAGTACTTC

D: .
size: .
length: 18
V: TRBV7-9
J: TRBJ1-4
CDR3: CASSTYRDGWEGSEKLFF
DNA: TGTGCCAGCAGCACCTACAGGGATGGCTGGGAGGGTAGTGAAAAACTGTTTTTT

D: .
size: .
length: 14
V: TRBV6-6
J: TRBJ2-1
CDR3: CASTAPSDYNEQFF
DNA: TGTGCCAGCACGGCGCCTAGCGACTACAATGAGCAGTTCTTC

D: .
size: .
length: 13
V: TRBV7-9
J: TRBJ1-1
CDR3: CASWEGSSTEAFF
DNA: TGTGCCAGCTGGGAGGGATCTAGTACTGAAGCTTTCTTT

D: .
size: .
length: 11
V: TRBV9
J: TRBJ2-3
CDR3: CASSVGGTQYF
DNA: TGTGCCAGCAGCGTAGGAGGTACGCAGTATTTT

D: .
size: once
length: 15
V: TRBV10-3
J: TRBJ2-7
CDR3: CAISELGTSSYEQYF
DNA: TGTGCCATCAGTGAGCTCGGGACCAGCTCCTACGAGCAGTACTTC

D: .
size: .
length: 13
V: TRBV27
J: TRBJ2-5
CDR3: CASRQLLQETQYF
DNA: TGTGCCAGCAGACAGCTTCTTCAAGAGACCCAGTACTTC

D: .
size: .
length: 13
V: TRBV5-6
J: TRBJ2-7
CDR3: CASSFGGMGEQYF
DNA: TGTGCCAGCAGCTTTGGCGGGATGGGCGAGCAGTACTTC

D: .
size: .
length: 17
V: TRBV5-1
J: TRBJ2-2
CDR3: CASSSMGAGANTGELFF
DNA: TGCGCCAGCAGCTCAATGGGAGCGGGCGCGAACACCGGGGAGCTGTTTTTT

D: .
size: .
length: 14
V: TRBV15
J: TRBJ1-5
CDR3: CATSQGGSNQPQHF
DNA: TGTGCCACCAGCCAGGGAGGGAGCAATCAGCCCCAGCATTTT

D: .
size: once
length: 15
V: TRBV13
J: TRBJ2-2
CDR3: CASSSFPGATGELFF
DNA: TGTGCCAGCAGTTCATTTCCCGGGGCTACCGGGGAGCTGTTTTTT

D: .
size: .
length: 15
V: TRBV28
J: TRBJ2-7
CDR3: CASSPERVGAYEQYF
DNA: TGTGCCAGCAGTCCCGAAAGGGTAGGGGCCTACGAGCAGTACTTC

D: .
size: .
length: 15
V: TRBV6-4
J: TRBJ2-2
CDR3: CASSVNADNTGELFF
DNA: TGTGCCAGCAGTGTGAATGCGGATAACACCGGGGAGCTGTTTTTT

D: .
size: .
length: 14
V: TRBV4-3
J: TRBJ1-3
CDR3: CASSQDYDGNTIYF
DNA: TGCGCCAGCAGCCAAGATTACGACGGAAACACCATATATTTT

D: .
size: .
length: 14
V: TRBV5-1
J: TRBJ2-5
CDR3: CASSQGPLQETQYF
DNA: TGCGCCAGCAGCCAGGGACCTCTACAAGAGACCCAGTACTTC

D: .
size: .
length: 15
V: TRBV18
J: TRBJ2-3
CDR3: CASSPALRGTDTQYF
DNA: TGTGCCAGCTCACCAGCCCTAAGAGGCACAGATACGCAGTATTTT

D: .
size: .
length: 15
V: TRBV28
J: TRBJ1-1
CDR3: CASSWMRRGGTEAFF
DNA: TGTGCCAGCAGTTGGATGAGAAGGGGAGGCACTGAAGCTTTCTTT

D: .
size: .
length: 17
V: TRBV7-6
J: TRBJ2-7
CDR3: CASSLVGTEFPLYEQYF
DNA: TGTGCCAGCAGCTTAGTGGGGACGGAATTCCCTCTCTACGAGCAGTACTTC

D: .
size: few
length: 14
V: TRBV30
J: TRBJ1-1
CDR3: CAWSVLGLGGEAFF
DNA: TGTGCCTGGAGTGTATTAGGCCTGGGTGGTGAAGCTTTCTTT

D: TRBD2
size: .
length: 16
V: TRBV6-5
J: TRBJ2-1
CDR3: CASSYSAGLALNEQFF
DNA: TGTGCCAGCAGTTACTCAGCAGGACTAGCCCTAAATGAGCAGTTCTTC

D: .
size: .
length: 15
V: TRBV7-8
J: TRBJ2-1
CDR3: CASNEGGSAYNEQFF
DNA: TGTGCCAGCAACGAGGGGGGGTCGGCCTACAATGAGCAGTTCTTC

D: .
size: .
length: 13
V: TRBV11-2
J: TRBJ2-7
CDR3: CASSLDISTEQYF
DNA: TGTGCCAGCAGCTTGGACATTTCTACGGAGCAGTACTTC

D: TRBD2
size: .
length: 15
V: TRBV7-9
J: TRBJ2-7
CDR3: CASSPPLAGENEQYF
DNA: TGTGCCAGCAGCCCCCCCTTAGCGGGAGAGAACGAGCAGTACTTC

D: .
size: .
length: 13
V: TRBV6-1
J: TRBJ1-4
CDR3: CASSEARSEKLFF
DNA: TGTGCCAGCAGTGAAGCGCGCTCAGAAAAACTGTTTTTT

D: .
size: .
length: 15
V: TRBV7-8
J: TRBJ1-2
CDR3: CASSSPGLTDYGYTF
DNA: TGTGCCAGCAGCTCGCCAGGACTCACCGACTATGGCTACACCTTC

D: TRBD1
size: .
length: 14
V: TRBV28
J: TRBJ2-1
CDR3: CASTPGQVYNEQFF
DNA: TGTGCCAGCACCCCGGGACAGGTCTACAATGAGCAGTTCTTC

D: TRBD1
size: .
length: 13
V: TRBV7-6
J: TRBJ2-5
CDR3: CASSPDRGETQYF
DNA: TGTGCCAGCAGCCCAGACAGGGGGGAGACCCAGTACTTC

D: TRBD1
size: .
length: 15
V: TRBV28
J: TRBJ1-2
CDR3: CASSIPRDRHYGYTF
DNA: TGTGCCAGCAGTATTCCCCGGGACAGACACTATGGCTACACCTTC